This T cell receptor (beta chain) originates from a study of cytomegalovirus exposure and HLA in healthy donors. The PCR had 60 Vbeta and 13 Jbeta primers. The method was immunoSEQ multiplex PCR; TCRdb's version includes in-frame clones alone and lacks a portion of them. The top ten hold around 4% of the sample, which has under 250,000 clones, 60% to 80% seen once. J gave up 7 bases and V 5 bases, and 7 bases lay outside the gene matches. The CDR3 has 15 amino acids. Germline V CDR1 and CDR2: MNHEY, SMNVEV (reference sequence). V gene TRBV27 combines with J gene TRBJ1-6; 8 nucleotides align to TRBD1. This receptor was identified in a male donor in good health and CMV-seronegative. Sequencing was carried out using PBMCs. CDR3: CASSARDRKNSPLHF. The CDR3 DNA reads TGTGCCAGCAGTGCACGGGACAGGAAGAATTCACCCCTCCACTTT.